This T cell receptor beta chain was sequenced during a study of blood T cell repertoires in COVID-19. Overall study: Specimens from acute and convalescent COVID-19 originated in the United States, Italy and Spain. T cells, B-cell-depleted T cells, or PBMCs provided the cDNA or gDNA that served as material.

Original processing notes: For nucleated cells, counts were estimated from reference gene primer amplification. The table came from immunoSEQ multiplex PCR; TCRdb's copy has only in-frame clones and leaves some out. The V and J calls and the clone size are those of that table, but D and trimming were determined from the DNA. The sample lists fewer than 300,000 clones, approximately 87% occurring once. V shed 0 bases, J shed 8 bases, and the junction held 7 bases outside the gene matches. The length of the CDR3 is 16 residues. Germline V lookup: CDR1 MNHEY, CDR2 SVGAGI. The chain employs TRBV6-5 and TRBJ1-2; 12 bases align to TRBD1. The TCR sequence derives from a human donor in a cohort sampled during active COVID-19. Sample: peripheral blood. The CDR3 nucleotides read TGTGCCAGCAGTTACTCGTTGGGGACAGGGGGCTACGGCTACACCTTC. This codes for CASSYSLGTGGYGYTF.